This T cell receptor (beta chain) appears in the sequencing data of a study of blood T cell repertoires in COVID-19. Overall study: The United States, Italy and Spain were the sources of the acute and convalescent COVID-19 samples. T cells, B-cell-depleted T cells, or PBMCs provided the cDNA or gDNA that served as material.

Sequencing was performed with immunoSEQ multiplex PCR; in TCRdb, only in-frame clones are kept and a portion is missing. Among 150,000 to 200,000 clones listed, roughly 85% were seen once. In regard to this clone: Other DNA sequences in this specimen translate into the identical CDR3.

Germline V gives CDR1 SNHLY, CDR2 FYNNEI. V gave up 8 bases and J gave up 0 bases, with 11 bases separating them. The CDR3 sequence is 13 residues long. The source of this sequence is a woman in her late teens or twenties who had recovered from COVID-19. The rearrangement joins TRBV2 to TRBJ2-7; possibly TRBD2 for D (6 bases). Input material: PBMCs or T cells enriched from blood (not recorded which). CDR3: CASGGTSSYEQYF. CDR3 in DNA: TGTGCCAGCGGAGGGACTTCCTCCTACGAGCAGTACTTC.